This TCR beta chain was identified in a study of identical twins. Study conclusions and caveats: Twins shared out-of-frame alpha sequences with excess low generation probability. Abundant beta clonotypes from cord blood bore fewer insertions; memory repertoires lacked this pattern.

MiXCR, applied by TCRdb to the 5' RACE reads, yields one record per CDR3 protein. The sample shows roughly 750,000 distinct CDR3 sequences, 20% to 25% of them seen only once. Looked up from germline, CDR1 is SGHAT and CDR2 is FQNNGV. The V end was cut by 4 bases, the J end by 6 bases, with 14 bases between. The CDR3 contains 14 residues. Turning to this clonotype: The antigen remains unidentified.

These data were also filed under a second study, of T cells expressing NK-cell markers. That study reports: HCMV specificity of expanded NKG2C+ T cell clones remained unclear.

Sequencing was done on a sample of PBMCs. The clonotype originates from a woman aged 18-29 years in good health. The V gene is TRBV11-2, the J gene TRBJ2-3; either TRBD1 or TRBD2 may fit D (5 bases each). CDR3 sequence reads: CASSSPGWGDTQYF. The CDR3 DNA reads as TGTGCCAGCAGCTCCCCAGGGTGGGGGGATACGCAGTATTTT.